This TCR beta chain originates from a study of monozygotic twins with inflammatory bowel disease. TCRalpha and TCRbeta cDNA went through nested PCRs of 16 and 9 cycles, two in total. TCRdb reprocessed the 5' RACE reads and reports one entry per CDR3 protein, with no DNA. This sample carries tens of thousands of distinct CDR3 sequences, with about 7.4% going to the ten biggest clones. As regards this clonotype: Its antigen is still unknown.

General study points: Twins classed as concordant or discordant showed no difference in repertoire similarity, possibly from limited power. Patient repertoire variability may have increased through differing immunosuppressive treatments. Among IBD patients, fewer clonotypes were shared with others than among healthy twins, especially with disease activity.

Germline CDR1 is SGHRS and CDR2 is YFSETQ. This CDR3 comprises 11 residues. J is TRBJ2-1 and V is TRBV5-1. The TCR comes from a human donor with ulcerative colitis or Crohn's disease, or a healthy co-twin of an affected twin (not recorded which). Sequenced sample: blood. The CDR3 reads CASSFYDEQFF.